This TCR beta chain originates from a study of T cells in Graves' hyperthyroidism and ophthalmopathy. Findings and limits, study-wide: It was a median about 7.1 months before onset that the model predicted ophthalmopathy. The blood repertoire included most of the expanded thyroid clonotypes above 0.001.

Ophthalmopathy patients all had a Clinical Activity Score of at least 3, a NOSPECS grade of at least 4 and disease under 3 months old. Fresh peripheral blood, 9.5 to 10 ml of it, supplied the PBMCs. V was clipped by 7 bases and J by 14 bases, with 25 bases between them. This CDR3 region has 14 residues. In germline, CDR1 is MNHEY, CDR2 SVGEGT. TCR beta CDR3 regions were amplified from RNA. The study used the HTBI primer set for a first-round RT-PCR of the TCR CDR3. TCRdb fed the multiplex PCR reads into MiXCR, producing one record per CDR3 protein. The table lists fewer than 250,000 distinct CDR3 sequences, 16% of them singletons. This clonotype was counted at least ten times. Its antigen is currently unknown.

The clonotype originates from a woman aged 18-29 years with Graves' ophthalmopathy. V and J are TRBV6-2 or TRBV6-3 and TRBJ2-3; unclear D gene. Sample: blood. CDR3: CASTLPSSIPEMYF. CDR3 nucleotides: TGTGCCAGCACTTTACCCAGTAGCATTCCCGAGATGTATTTT.